This T cell receptor (beta chain) comes out of a study of blood T cell repertoires in COVID-19. Sequenced by immunoSEQ multiplex PCR; TCRdb stores in-frame clones only, minus some. The sample includes under 500,000 clones, about 89% of them seen just once. Deletions cut 6 bases from V and 9 bases from J, with 12 bases between. The germline gives CDR1 SGHVS, CDR2 FQNEAQ. This CDR3 contains 12 residues. This clonotype originated in a woman in her thirties with acute or convalescent COVID-19. Sample: peripheral blood. The chain links TRBV7-8 to TRBJ2-1; D unclear. The CDR3 loop reads CASSHSMSEQFF. For the CDR3, the DNA is TGTGCCAGCAGTCACAGTATGAGTGAGCAGTTCTTC.